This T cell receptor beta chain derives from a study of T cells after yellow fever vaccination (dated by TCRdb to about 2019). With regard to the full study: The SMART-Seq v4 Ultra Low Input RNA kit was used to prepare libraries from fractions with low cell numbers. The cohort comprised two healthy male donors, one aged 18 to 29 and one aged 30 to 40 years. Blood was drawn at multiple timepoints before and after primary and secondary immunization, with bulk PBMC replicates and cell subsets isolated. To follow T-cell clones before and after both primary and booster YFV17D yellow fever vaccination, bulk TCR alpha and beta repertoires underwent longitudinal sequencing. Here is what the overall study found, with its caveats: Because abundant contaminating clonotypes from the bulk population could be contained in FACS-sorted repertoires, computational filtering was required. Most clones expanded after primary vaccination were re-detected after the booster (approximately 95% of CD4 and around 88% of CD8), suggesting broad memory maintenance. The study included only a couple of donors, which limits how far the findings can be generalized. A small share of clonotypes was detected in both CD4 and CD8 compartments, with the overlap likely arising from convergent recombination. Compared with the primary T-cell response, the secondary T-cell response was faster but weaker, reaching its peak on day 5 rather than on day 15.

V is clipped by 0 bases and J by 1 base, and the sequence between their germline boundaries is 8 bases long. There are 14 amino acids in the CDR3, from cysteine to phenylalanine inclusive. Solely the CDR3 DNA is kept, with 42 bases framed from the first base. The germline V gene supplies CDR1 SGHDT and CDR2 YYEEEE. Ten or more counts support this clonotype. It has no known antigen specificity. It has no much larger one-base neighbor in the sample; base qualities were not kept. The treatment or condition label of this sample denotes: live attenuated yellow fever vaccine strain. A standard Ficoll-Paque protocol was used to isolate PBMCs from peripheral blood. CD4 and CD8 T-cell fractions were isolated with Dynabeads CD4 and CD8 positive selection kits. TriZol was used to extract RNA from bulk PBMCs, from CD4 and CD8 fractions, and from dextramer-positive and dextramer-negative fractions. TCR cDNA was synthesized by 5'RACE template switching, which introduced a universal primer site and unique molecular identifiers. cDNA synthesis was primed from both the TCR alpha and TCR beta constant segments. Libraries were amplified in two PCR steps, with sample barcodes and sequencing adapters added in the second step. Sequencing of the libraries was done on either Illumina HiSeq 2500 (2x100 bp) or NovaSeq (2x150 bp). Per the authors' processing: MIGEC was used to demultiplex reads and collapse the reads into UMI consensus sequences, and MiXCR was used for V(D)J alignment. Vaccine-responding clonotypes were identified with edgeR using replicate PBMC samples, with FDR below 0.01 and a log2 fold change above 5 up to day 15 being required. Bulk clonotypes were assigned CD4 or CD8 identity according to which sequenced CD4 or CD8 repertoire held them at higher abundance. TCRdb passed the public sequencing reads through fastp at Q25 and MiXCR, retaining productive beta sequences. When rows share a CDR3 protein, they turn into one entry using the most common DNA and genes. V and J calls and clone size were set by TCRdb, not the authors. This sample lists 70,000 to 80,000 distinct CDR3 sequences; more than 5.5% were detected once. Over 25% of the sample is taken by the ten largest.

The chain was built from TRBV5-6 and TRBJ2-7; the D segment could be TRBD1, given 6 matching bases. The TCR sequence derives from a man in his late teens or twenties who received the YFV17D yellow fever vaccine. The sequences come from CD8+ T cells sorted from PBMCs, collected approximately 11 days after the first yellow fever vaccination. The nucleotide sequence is TGTGCCAGCAGCTTGGGGACAGCGTCCTACGAGCAGTACTTC. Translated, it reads CASSLGTASYEQYF.